This T cell receptor (beta chain) was recorded in a study of spatial heterogeneity in lung cancer. The wider study: A module score for T cells, taken from matched bulk RNA-seq, correlated strongly with TCR transcript counts in tumor regions.

Study outcomes and limitations: Higher tumor mutation counts went along with higher counts of expanded intratumoral alpha and beta TCRs. Tumor T-cell coverage was an estimated 7% or so for alpha and more than 11% for beta chains.

Germline loops: CDR1 SNHLY, CDR2 FYNNEI. V shed 5 bases and J shed 2 bases, with 12 bases lying between them. CDR3 size: 15 residues. As to time point: sample taken at primary tumor resection. Patients with untreated early-stage non-small cell lung cancer, numbering 55 to 80, were the donors. Material for sequencing was whole RNA from tumor, nontumor lung or frozen PBMC, left unsorted. This clonotype was counted at least ten times. Its antigen is not identified. TCRdb reprocessed the 5' RACE reads via MiXCR and lists one record per CDR3 protein. The table lists more than 7,500 distinct CDR3 sequences, over 7% of them singletons.

This specimen was lung tumor tissue, taken at surgery. The receptor was derived from a male donor with early-stage non-small cell lung cancer. The rearrangement links TRBV2 to TRBJ2-2, with a weak D call TRBD2 (6 bases). CDR3 protein: CASSPRDSNTGELFF. The CDR3 DNA sequence: TGTGCCAGCAGTCCTCGGGACTCTAACACCGGGGAGCTGTTTTTT.